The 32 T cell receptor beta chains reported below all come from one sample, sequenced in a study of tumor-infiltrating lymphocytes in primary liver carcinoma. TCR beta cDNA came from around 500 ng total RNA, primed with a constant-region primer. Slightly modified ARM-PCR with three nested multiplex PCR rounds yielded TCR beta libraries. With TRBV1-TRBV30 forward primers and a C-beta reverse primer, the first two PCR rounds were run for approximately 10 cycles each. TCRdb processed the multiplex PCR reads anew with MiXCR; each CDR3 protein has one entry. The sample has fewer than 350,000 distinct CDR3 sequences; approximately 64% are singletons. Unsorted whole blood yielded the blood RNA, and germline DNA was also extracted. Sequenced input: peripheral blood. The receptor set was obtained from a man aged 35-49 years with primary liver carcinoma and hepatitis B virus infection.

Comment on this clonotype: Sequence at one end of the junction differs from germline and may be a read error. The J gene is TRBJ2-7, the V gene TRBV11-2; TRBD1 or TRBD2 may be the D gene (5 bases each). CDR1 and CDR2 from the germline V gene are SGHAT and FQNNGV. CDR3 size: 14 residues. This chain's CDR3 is CASNPRWGSYEQYF. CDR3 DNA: TGTGCCAGCAACCCGAGGTGGGGGTCCTACGAGCAGTATTTC.

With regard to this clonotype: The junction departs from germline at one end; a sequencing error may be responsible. The CDR3 loop is CSWGGLAGEETQCF. CDR3 sequence (DNA): TGCAGCTGGGGGGGACTAGCTGGAGAAGAGACCCAGTGCTTC. The chain uses TRBV29-1 and TRBJ2-5, with TRBD2 matching 9 bases. This CDR3 is built from 14 residues. In germline, CDR1 is SQVTM, CDR2 ANQGSEA.

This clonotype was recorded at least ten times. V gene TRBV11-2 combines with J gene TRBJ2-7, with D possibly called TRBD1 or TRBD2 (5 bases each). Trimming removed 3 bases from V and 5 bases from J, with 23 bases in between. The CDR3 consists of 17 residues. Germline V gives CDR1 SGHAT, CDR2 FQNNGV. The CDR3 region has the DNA TGTGCCAGCAGCTTCTTAGACGGGACGACGATATTCCACGAGCAGTACTTC. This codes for CASSFLDGTTIFHEQYF.

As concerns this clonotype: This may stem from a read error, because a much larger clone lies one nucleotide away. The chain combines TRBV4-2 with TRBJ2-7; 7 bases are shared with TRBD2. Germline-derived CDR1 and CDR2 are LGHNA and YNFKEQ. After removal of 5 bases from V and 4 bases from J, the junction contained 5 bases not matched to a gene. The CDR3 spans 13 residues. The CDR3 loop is CASSGDGGYEQYF. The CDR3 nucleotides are TGTGCCAGCAGCGGGGACGGGGGGTACGAGCAGTACTTC.

CDR3 sequence: CASSLGQVSSYEQYF. The CDR3 DNA reads as TGTGCCAGCAGCTTGGGACAGGTGAGCTCCTACGAGCAGTACTTC. The rearrangement joins TRBV5-6 to TRBJ2-7, with TRBD1 as a possible D gene (6 bases). Germline lookup yields CDR1 SGHDT and CDR2 YYEEEE. There are 15 residues in the CDR3. V was cut by 0 bases and J by 0 bases, with 10 bases left in between. The full variable domain, completed using reference TRBV5-6 and TRBJ2-7, is DAGVTQSPTHLIKTRGQQVTLRCSPKSGHDTVSWYQQALGQGPQFIFQYYEEEERQRGNFPDRFSGHQFPNYSSELNVNALLLGDSALYLCASSLGQVSSYEQYFGPGTRLTVT.

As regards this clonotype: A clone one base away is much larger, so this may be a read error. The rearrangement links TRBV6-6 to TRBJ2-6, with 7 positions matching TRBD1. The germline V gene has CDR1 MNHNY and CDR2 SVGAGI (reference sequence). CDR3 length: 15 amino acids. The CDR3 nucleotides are TGTGCCAGCAATGGACAGGCCTCTCGGGCCAACGTCCTGACTTTC. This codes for CASNGQASRANVLTF.

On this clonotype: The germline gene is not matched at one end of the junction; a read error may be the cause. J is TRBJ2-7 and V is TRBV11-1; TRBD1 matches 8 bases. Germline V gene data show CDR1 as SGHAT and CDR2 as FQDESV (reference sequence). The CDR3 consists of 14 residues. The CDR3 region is CTSSLEVRGHEQYF. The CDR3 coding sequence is TGTACCAGCAGTTTAGAAGTCAGGGGGCACGAGCAGTACTTC.

This chain's CDR3 is CASSAQASPSYGYTF. The CDR3 DNA reads TGTGCCAGCAGCGCCCAGGCAAGCCCTTCCTATGGCTACACCTTC. This chain uses TRBV12-3 or TRBV12-4 with TRBJ1-2; D unresolved. Trimming removed 6 bases from V and 4 bases from J, with 18 bases in between. The CDR3 sequence is 15 residues long.

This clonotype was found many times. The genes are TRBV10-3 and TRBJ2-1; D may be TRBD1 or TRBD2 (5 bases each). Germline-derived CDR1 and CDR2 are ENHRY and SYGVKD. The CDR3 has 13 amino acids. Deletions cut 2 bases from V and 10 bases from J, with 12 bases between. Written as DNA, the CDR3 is TGTGCCATCAGTGAGCGGGACGACGGGGAGCAGTTCTTC. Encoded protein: CAISERDDGEQFF.

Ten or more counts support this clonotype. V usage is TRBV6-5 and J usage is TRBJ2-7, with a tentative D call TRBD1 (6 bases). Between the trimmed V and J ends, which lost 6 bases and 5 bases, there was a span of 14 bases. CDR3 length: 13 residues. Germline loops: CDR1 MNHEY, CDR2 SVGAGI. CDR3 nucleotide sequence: TGTGCCAGCAGCCCACAGGGACGGAACGAGCAGTACTTC. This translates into CASSPQGRNEQYF.

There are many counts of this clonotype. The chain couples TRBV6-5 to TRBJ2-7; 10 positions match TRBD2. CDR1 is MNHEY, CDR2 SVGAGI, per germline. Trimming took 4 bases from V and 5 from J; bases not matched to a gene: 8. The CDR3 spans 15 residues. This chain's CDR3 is CASSSPSGSSDEQYF. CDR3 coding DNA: TGTGCCAGCAGTTCCCCTAGCGGGAGTTCGGACGAGCAGTACTTC.

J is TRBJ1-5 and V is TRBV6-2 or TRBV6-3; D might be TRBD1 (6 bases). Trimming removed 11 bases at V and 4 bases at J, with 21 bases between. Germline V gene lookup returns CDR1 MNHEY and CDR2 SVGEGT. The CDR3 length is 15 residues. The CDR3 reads CAGILDRYSNQPQHF. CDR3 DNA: TGTGCCGGCATTTTGGACAGATATAGTAATCAGCCCCAGCATTTT.

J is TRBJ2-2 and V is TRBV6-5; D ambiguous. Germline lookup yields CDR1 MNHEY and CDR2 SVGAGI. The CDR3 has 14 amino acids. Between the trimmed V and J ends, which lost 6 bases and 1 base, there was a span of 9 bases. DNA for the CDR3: TGTGCCAGCAGCCCCATAGGGAACACCGGGGAGCTGTTTTTT. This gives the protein CASSPIGNTGELFF.

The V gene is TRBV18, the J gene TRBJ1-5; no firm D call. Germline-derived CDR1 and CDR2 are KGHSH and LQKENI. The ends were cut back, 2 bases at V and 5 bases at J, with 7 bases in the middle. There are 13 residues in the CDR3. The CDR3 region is CASSPGTDQPQHF. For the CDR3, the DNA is TGTGCCAGCTCACCAGGAACAGATCAGCCCCAGCATTTT.

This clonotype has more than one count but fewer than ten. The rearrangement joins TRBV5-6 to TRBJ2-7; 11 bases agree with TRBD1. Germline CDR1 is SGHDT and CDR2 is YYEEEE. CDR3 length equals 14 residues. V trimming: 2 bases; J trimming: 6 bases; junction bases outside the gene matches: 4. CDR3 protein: CASSFGTGGREQYF. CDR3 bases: TGTGCCAGCAGCTTTGGGACAGGGGGGCGCGAGCAGTACTTC.

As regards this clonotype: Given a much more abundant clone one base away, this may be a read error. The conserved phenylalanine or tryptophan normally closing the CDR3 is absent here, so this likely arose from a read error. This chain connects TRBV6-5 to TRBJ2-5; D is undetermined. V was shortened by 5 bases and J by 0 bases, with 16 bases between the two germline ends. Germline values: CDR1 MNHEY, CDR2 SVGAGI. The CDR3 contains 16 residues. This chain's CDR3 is CASSPYRTGNQETQYI. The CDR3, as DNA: TGTGCCAGCAGTCCCTATCGGACGGGTAACCAAGAGACCCAGTACATC.

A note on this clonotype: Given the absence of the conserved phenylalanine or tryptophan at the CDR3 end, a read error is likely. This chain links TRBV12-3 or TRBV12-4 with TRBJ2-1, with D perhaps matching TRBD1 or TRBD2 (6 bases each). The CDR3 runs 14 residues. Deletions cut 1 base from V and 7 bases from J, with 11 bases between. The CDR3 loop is CASSLVRGRNEQFL. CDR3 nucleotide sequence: TGTGCCAGCAGTTTAGTACGGGGGCGGAATGAGCAGTTCCTC.

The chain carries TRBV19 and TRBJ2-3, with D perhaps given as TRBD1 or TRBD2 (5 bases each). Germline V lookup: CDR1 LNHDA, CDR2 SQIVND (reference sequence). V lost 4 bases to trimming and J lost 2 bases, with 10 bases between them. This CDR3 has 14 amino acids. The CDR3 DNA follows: TGTGCCAGTAGTACCGGGACGGTCACAGATACGCAGTATTTT. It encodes CASSTGTVTDTQYF.

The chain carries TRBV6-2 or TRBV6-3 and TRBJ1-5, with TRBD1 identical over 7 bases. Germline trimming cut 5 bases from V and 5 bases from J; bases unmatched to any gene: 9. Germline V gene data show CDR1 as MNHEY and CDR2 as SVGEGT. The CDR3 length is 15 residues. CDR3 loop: CASSDLQGNDQPQHF. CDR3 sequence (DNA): TGTGCCAGCAGTGACTTACAGGGGAATGATCAGCCCCAGCATTTT.

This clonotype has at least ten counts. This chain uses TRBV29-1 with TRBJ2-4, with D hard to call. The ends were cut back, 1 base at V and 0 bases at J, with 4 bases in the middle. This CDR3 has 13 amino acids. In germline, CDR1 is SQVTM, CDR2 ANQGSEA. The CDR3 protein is CSVEGIAKNIQYF. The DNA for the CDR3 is TGCAGCGTTGAAGGTATAGCCAAAAACATTCAGTACTTC.

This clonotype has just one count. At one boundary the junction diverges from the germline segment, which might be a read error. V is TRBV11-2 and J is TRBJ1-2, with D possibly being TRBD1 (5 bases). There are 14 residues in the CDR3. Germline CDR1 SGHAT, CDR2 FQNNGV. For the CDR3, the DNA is TGTGCCTGCAGCGTGGGACCATCCCTTTATGGGTACACCTTC. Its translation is CACSVGPSLYGYTF. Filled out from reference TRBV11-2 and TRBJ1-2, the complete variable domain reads EAGVAQSPRYKIIEKRQSVAFWCNPISGHATLYWYQQILGQGPKLLIQFQNNGVVDDSQLPKDRFSAERLKGVDSTLKIQPAKLEDSAVYLCACSVGPSLYGYTFGSGTRLTVV.

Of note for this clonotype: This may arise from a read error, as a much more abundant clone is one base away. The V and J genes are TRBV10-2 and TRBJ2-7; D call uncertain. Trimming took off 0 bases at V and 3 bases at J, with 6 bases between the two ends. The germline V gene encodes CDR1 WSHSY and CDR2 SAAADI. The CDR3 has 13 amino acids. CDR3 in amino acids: CASSESGFYEQYF. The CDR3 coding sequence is TGCGCCAGCAGTGAGTCGGGTTTCTACGAGCAGTACTTC.

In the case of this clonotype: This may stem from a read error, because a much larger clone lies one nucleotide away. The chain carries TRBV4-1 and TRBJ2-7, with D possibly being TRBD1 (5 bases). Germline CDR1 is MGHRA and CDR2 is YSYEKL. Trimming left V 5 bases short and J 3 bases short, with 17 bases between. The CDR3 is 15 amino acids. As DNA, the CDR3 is TGCGCCAGCAGCTCCTCATGGGATCAGGGCTACGAGCAGTACTTC. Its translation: CASSSSWDQGYEQYF.

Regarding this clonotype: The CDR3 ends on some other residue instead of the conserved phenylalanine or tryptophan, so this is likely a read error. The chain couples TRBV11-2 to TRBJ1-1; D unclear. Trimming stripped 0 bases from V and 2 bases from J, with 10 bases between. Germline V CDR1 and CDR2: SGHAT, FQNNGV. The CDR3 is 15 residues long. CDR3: CASSLDLSLNTEAFI. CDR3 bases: TGTGCCAGCAGCTTAGATTTAAGCTTAAACACTGAAGCTTTCATT.

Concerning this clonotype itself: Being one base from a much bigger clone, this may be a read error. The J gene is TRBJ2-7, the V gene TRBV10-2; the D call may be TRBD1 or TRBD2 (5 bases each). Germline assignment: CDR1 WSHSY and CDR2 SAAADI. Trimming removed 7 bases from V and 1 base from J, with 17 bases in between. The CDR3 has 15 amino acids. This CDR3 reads CASKLVWDASYEQYF. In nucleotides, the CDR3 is TGCGCCAGCAAATTGGTCTGGGACGCTTCCTACGAGCAGTACTTC.

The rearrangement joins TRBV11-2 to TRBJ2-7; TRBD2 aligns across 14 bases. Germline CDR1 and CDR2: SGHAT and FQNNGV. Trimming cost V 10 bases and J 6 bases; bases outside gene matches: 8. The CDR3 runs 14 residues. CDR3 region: CANSRLAGGCEQYF. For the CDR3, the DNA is TGTGCCAATTCGAGACTAGCGGGAGGGTGCGAGCAGTACTTC. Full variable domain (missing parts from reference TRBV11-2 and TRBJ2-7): EAGVAQSPRYKIIEKRQSVAFWCNPISGHATLYWYQQILGQGPKLLIQFQNNGVVDDSQLPKDRFSAERLKGVDSTLKIQPAKLEDSAVYLCANSRLAGGCEQYFGPGTRLTVT.

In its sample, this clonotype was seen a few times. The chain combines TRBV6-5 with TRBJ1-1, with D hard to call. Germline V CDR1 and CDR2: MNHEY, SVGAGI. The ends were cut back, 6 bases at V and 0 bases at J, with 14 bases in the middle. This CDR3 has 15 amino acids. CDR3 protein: CASSSCAGLNTEAFF. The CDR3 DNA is TGTGCCAGCAGCTCCTGCGCAGGACTGAACACTGAAGCTTTCTTT.

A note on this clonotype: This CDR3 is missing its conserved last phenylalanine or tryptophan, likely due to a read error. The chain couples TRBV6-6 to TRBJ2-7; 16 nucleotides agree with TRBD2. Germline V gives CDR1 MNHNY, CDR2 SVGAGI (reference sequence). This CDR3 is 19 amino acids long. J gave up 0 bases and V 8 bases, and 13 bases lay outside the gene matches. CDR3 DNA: TGTGCCAGCGGCGCACCTCCGGGACTAGCGGGAGGGAGCTCCTACGAGCAGTACTAC. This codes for CASGAPPGLAGGSSYEQYY.

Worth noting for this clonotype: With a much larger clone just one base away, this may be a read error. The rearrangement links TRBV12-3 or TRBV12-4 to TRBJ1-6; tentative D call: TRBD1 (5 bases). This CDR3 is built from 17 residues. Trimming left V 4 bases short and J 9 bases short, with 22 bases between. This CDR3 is CASSSQTGGFLPSPLHF. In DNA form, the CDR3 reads TGTGCCAGCAGTTCACAAACGGGGGGGTTTTTACCTTCACCCCTCCACTTT.

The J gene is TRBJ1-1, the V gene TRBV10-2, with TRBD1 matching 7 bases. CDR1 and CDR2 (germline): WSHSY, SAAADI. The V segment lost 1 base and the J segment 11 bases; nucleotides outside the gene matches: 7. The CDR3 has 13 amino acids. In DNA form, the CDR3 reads TGCGCCAGCAGTGAGTTAAAGGGACAGCGGGCTTTCTTT. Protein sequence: CASSELKGQRAFF.

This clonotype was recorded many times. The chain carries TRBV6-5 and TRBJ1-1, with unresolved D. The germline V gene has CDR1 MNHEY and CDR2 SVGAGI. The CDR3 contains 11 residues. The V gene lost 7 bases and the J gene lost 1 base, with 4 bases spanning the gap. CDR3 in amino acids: CASKGNTEAFF. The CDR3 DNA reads TGTGCCAGCAAGGGGAACACTGAAGCTTTCTTT.

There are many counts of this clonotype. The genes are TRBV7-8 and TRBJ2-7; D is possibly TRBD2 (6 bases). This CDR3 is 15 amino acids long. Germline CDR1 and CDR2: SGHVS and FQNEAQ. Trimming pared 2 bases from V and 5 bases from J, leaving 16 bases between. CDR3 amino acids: CASSLSAGQVDEQYF. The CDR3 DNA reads TGTGCCAGCAGCTTAAGCGCGGGGCAAGTGGACGAGCAGTACTTC.